These 7 T cell receptor beta chains were sequenced from one sample in a study of kidney transplant recipient with SARS-CoV-2 infection. TCRdb processed the reads anew with MiXCR; each CDR3 protein has one entry. The table shows roughly 250,000 distinct CDR3 sequences, with around 26% occurring only once. Sequencing was performed on a blood sample, taken at baseline and between days 110 and 120 from a kidney transplant recipient. Every receptor here comes from a young adult male patient who had COVID-19 and was a kidney transplant recipient. Among the T cells, some may be from the graft donor.

This clonotype was seen ten or more times. The gene calls are TRBV19 and TRBJ1-1; no clear D. The CDR3 has 14 residues. In germline, CDR1 is LNHDA, CDR2 SQIVND (reference sequence). V lost 3 bases and J 1 base, leaving 9 bases between the germline ends. The CDR3 DNA is TGTGCCAGTAGTATCGCCATTAAGAACACTGAAGCTTTCTTT. Translating gives CASSIAIKNTEAFF.

This clonotype was recorded many times. The chain carries TRBV9 and TRBJ2-7; a possible D gene is TRBD1 (6 bases). Germline V CDR1 and CDR2: SGDLS, YYNGEE. V was clipped by 3 bases and J by 1 base, with 17 bases between them. CDR3 size: 16 residues. Here the CDR3 DNA reads TGTGCCAGCAGCGCAGAGGGGGTCTTGGATTCCTACGAGCAGTACTTC. Protein sequence: CASSAEGVLDSYEQYF.

This clonotype has just a few counts. The chain is built from TRBV12-3 or TRBV12-4 and TRBJ2-1; the D gene is possibly TRBD2 (6 bases). The V end was cut by 8 bases, the J end by 6 bases, with 20 bases between. The CDR3 consists of 15 residues. In DNA, the CDR3 is TGTGCCAGCTCAAAAGGCGGGGCTGGCGGCAATGAGCAGTTCTTC. Translating gives CASSKGGAGGNEQFF.

In regard to this clonotype: It may be a read error: a sequence one base away is much more abundant. Because the CDR3 is missing its conserved closing phenylalanine or tryptophan, this is likely a read error. The chain joins TRBV2 to TRBJ2-7; 7 bases line up with TRBD2. Germline lookup yields CDR1 SNHLY and CDR2 FYNNEI. CDR3 length equals 14 residues. V lost 7 bases to trimming and J lost 2 bases; unmatched junction nucleotides: 8. The CDR3 here is CASITGTTPYEQYL. The CDR3 coding sequence is TGTGCCAGCATTACCGGGACTACCCCCTACGAGCAGTACCTC.

Of note for this clonotype: A read error may be the cause here, since a much bigger clone is one base away. The CDR3 sequence is CASSTGQLYDYTF. CDR3 nucleotide sequence: TGTGCCAGCAGCACGGGACAGCTTTATGACTACACCTTC. J is TRBJ1-2 and V is TRBV28; TRBD1 aligns across 7 bases. From germline, CDR1 is MDHEN and CDR2 SYDVKM. The length of the CDR3 is 13 residues.

The J gene is TRBJ2-1, the V gene TRBV20-1; D not certain. The V and J ends lost 0 bases and 4 bases respectively, with 13 bases between them. The CDR3 covers 15 residues. Germline CDR1 reads DFQATT; CDR2 reads SNEGSKA (reference sequence). The CDR3 loop reads CSARDPQNIYNEQFF. CDR3 nucleotides: TGCAGTGCTAGAGATCCCCAGAATATTTACAATGAGCAGTTCTTC.

As for this clonotype: This may be a read error: a much more frequent sequence differs by one nucleotide. CDR3: CASGMTGVNQPQHF. The DNA for the CDR3 is TGTGCCAGCGGAATGACAGGGGTTAATCAGCCCCAGCATTTT. The chain has TRBV6-5 and TRBJ1-5, with 8 bases fitting TRBD1. The CDR3 sequence is 14 residues long. Trimming cost V 8 bases and J 4 bases; bases outside gene matches: 7. Germline CDR1 reads MNHEY; CDR2 reads SVGAGI.